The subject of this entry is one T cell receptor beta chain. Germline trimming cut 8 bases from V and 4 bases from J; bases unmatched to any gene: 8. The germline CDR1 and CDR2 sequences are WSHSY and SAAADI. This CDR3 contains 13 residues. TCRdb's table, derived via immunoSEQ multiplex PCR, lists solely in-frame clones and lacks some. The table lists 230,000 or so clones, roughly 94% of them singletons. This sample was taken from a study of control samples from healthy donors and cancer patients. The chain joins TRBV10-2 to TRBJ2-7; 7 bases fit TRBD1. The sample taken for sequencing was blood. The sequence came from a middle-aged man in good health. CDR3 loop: CASRWDSGYEQYF. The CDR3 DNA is TGCGCCAGCCGTTGGGACAGTGGGTACGAGCAGTACTTC.